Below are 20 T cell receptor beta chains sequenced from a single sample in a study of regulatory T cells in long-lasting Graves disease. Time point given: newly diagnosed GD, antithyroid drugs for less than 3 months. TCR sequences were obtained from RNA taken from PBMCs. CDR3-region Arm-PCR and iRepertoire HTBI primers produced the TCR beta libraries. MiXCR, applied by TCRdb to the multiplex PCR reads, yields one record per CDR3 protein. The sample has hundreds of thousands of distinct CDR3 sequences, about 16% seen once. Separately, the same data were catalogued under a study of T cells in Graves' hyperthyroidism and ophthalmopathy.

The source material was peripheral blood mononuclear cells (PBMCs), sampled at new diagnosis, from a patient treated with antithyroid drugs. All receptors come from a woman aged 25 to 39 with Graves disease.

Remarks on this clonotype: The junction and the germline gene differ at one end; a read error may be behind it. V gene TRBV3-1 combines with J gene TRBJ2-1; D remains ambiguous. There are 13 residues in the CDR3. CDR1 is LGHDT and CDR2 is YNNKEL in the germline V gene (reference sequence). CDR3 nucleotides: TGCGCCAGCAGCCAGGTCAGAAACAATGAGCAGTTCTTC. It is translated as CASSQVRNNEQFF.

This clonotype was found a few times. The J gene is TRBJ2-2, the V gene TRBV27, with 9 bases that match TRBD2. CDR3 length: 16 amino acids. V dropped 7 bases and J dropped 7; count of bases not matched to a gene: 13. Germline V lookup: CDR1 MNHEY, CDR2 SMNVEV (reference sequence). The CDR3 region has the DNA TGTGCCAGCAAGACCTTCATAGCGGGAGTTAACGGGGAGCTGTTTTTT. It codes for CASKTFIAGVNGELFF.

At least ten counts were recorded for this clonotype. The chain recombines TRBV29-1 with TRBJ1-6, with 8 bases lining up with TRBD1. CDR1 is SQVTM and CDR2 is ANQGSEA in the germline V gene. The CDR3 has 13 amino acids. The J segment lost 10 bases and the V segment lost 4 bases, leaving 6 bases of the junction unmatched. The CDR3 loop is CSVATGAGSPLHF. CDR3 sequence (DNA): TGCAGCGTTGCGACAGGGGCAGGGTCACCCCTCCACTTT.

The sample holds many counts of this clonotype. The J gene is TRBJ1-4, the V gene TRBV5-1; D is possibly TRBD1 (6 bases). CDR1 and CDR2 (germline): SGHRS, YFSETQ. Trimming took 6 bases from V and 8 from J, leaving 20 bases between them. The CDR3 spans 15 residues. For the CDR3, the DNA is TGCGCCAGCACAGGGGCGACAGGCGCCCGGGAAAAACTGTTTTTT. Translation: CASTGATGAREKLFF.

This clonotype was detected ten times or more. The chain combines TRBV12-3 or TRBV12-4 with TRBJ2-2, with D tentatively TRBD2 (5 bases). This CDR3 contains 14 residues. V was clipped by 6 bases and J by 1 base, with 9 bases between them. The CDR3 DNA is TGTGCCAGCAGCCCCGGGGAGAACACCGGGGAGCTGTTTTTT. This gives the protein CASSPGENTGELFF.

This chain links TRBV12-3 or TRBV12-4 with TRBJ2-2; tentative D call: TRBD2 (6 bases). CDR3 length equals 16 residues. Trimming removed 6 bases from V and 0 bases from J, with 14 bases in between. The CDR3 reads CASRTRGTTNTGELFF. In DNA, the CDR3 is TGTGCCAGCAGGACTAGAGGGACCACGAACACCGGGGAGCTGTTTTTT.

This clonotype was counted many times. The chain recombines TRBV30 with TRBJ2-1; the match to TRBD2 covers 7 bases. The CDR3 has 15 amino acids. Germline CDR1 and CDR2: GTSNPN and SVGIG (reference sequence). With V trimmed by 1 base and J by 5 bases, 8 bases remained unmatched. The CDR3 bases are TGTGCCTGGAGTGGGGGGGGTCAGTTCCACAATGAGCAGTTCTTC. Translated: CAWSGGGQFHNEQFF.

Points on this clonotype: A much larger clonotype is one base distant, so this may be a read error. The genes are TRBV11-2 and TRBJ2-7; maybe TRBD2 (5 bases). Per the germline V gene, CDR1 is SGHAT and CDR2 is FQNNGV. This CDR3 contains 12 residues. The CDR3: CVSSSEGYEQYF. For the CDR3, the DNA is TGTGTCAGCAGCTCTGAGGGCTACGAGCAGTACTTC.

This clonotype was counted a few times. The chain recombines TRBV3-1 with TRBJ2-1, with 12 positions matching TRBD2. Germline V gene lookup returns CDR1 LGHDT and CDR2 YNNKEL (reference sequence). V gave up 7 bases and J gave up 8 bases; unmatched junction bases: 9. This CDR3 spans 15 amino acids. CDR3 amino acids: CASTSPTSGSYEQFF. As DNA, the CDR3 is TGTGCCAGCACTTCCCCGACTAGCGGGAGCTATGAGCAGTTCTTC.

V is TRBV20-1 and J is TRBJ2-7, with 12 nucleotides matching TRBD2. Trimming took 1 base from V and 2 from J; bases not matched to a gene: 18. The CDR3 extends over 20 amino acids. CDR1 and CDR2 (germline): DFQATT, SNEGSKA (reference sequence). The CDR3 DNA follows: TGCAGTGCTAGAGTCCCAGACTCCTGGACTAGCGGGACTCAGCCCTACGAGCAGTACTTC. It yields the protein CSARVPDSWTSGTQPYEQYF.

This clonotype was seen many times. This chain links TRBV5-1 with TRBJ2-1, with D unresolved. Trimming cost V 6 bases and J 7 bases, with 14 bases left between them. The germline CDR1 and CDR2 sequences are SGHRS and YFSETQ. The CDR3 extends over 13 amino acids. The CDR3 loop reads CASTPAYSNEQFF. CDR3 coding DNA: TGCGCCAGCACACCGGCCTATTCAAATGAGCAGTTCTTC.

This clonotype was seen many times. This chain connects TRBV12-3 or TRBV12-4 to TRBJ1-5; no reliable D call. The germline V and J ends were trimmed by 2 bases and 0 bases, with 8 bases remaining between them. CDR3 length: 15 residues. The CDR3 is CASSLMAHSNQPQHF. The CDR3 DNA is TGTGCCAGCAGTTTAATGGCACATAGCAATCAGCCCCAGCATTTT.

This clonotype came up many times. CDR3 nucleotides: TGTGCCAGCAGCTACACGGGGGGCCACACTGAAGCTTTCTTT. This sequence encodes CASSYTGGHTEAFF. V and J are TRBV11-2 and TRBJ1-1, with D perhaps matching TRBD1 (6 bases). V lost 4 bases to trimming and J lost 3 bases, with 12 bases between them. Per germline, CDR1 SGHAT and CDR2 FQNNGV. This CDR3 has 14 amino acids.

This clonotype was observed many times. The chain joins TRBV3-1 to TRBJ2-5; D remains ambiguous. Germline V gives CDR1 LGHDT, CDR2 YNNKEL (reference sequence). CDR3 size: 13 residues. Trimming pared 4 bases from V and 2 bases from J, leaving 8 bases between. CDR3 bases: TGTGCCAGCAGCCCATTGGGGCAAGAGACCCAGTACTTC. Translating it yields CASSPLGQETQYF.

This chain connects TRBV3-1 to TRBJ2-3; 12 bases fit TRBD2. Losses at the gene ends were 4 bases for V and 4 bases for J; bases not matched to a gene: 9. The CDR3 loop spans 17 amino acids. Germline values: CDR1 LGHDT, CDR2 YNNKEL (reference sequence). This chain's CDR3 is CASSRGLAGWDADTQYF. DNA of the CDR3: TGTGCCAGCAGCCGCGGACTAGCGGGATGGGACGCAGATACGCAGTATTTT.

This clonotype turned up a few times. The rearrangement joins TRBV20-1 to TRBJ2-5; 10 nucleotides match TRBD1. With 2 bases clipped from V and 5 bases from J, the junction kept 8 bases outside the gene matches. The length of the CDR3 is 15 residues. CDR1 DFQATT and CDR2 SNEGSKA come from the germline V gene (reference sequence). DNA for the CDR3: TGCAGTGCTAGATCTGTGACAGGGGGCTATGAGACCCAGTACTTC. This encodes CSARSVTGGYETQYF.

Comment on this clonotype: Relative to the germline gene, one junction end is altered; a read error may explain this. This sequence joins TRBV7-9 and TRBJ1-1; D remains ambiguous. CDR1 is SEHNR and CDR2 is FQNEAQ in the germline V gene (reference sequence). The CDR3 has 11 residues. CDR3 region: CAGSSPTEAFF. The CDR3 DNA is TGTGCCGGCAGCTCCCCAACTGAAGCTTTCTTT. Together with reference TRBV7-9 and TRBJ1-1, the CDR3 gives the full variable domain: DTGVSQNPRHKITKRGQNVTFRCDPISEHNRLYWYRQTLGQGPEFLTYFQNEAQLEKSRLLSDRFSAERPKGSFSTLEIQRTEQGDSAMYLCAGSSPTEAFFGQGTRLTVV.

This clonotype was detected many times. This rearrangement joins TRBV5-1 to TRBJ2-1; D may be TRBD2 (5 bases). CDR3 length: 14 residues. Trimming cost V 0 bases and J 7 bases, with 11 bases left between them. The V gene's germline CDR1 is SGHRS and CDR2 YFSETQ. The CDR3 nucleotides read TGCGCCAGCAGCTTGGGGACTGGATCTAATGAGCAGTTCTTC. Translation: CASSLGTGSNEQFF.

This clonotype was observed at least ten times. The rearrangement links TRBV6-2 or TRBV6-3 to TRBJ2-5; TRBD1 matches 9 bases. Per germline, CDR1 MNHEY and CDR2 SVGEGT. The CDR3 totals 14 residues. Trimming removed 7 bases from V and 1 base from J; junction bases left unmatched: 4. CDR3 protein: CASTYRGPQETQYF. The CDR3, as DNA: TGTGCCAGCACCTACAGGGGGCCCCAAGAGACCCAGTACTTC.

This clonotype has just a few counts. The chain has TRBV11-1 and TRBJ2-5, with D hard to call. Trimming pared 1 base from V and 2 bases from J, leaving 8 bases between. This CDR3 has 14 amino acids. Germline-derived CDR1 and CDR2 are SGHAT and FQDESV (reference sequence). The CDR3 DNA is TGTGCCAGCAGCTTAGAACTACCACAAGAGACCCAGTACTTC. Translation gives CASSLELPQETQYF.